A selection of T cell receptor beta chains follows, all from one sample in a study of early T cells in non-severe SARS-CoV-2 infection. TCRdb reprocessed the 5' RACE reads via MiXCR and lists one record per CDR3 protein. The sample holds over 95,000 distinct CDR3 sequences, approximately 16% seen once. Source material: whole blood. The receptors come from an adult who was a healthcare worker with PCR-confirmed SARS-CoV-2 infection or an uninfected control (not recorded which). Both conserved end residues are part of each CDR3. The D gene is left open where the match is weak. Expanded clones are given a class, and other clones once, few, many or no size at all.

d_call j_call v_call clone_size cdr3_aa cdr3_nt
TRBD1 TRBJ2-1 TRBV18 NA CASSPRGQGALNEQFF TGTGCCAGCTCACCCCGGGGACAGGGGGCTCTCAATGAGCAGTTCTTC
NA TRBJ2-7 TRBV3-1 few CASSQSQTGEQYF TGTGCCAGCAGCCAATCCCAGACCGGGGAGCAGTACTTC
NA TRBJ2-7 TRBV7-2 NA CASSDPYEQYF TGTGCCAGCAGCGACCCCTACGAGCAGTACTTC
NA TRBJ1-2 TRBV20-1 NA CSVPTGGYTF TGCAGTGTCCCCACGGGGGGCTACACCTTC
TRBD2 TRBJ2-3 TRBV11-2 NA CASSRIAGGLTDTQYF TGTGCCAGCAGCCGCATAGCGGGAGGCCTCACAGATACGCAGTATTTT
NA TRBJ2-3 TRBV7-2 many CASSRSGYPSTDTQYF TGTGCCAGCAGCCGTAGCGGTTACCCTAGCACAGATACGCAGTATTTT
NA TRBJ1-5 TRBV5-8 NA CASSRYTADSNQPQHF TGTGCCAGCAGCCGCTATACAGCCGATAGCAATCAGCCCCAGCATTTT
NA TRBJ1-6 TRBV6-6 few CASSLSEDSQWPPLHF TGTGCCAGCAGCCTGTCCGAGGACTCACAGTGGCCACCCCTCCACTTT
TRBD2 TRBJ2-1 TRBV6-2/TRBV6-3 NA CASSYRGLVRNEQFF TGTGCCAGCAGTTACAGAGGACTAGTAAGGAATGAGCAGTTCTTC
TRBD1 TRBJ1-4 TRBV29-1 NA CSVAVGTGGEKLFF TGCAGCGTTGCCGTCGGGACAGGGGGTGAAAAACTGTTTTTT
NA TRBJ1-1 TRBV12-3/TRBV12-4 many CASSSRRSTEAFF TGTGCCAGCAGTTCTCGGAGGAGCACTGAAGCTTTCTTT
NA TRBJ1-4 TRBV6-5 few CASSYSPIPEKLFF TGTGCCAGCAGTTATTCTCCGATACCGGAAAAACTGTTTTTT
NA TRBJ1-5 TRBV6-5 few CASSYTRFNQPQHF TGTGCCAGCAGTTATACACGGTTCAATCAGCCCCAGCATTTT
NA TRBJ1-2 TRBV5-1 NA CASSLVIYNYGYTF TGCGCCAGCAGCTTAGTCATCTACAACTATGGCTACACCTTC
NA TRBJ2-1 TRBV19 NA CASRGSYNEQFF TGTGCCAGTAGGGGTAGTTACAATGAGCAGTTCTTC
NA TRBJ2-1 TRBV20-1 NA CSSQYPTGNNEQFF TGCAGTTCCCAGTATCCAACAGGAAACAATGAGCAGTTCTTC
NA TRBJ1-5 TRBV28 few CASSSTLQVKKYQPQHF TGTGCCAGCAGTTCCACTCTACAGGTTAAAAAGTATCAGCCCCAGCATTTT
TRBD1 TRBJ1-1 TRBV10-3 NA CAISEPGQGRTEAFF TGTGCCATCAGTGAGCCAGGACAGGGTCGGACTGAAGCTTTCTTT
TRBD1 TRBJ2-1 TRBV6-2/TRBV6-3 many CASSDDPGQANNEQFF TGTGCCAGCAGTGACGACCCGGGACAGGCCAACAATGAGCAGTTCTTC
NA TRBJ2-3 TRBV29-1 few CSVEDRGNSTDTQYF TGCAGCGTTGAAGATCGGGGGAACAGCACAGATACGCAGTATTTT
NA TRBJ2-7 TRBV28 NA CASSFLGPYEQYF TGTGCCAGCAGTTTTTTGGGACCCTACGAGCAGTACTTC
TRBD1 TRBJ1-2 TRBV7-2 once CASSLNRGYGYTF TGTGCCAGCAGCTTAAACAGGGGGTATGGCTACACCTTC
TRBD1 TRBJ2-2 TRBV20-1 few CSAQAGQGITGELFF TGCAGTGCCCAAGCGGGACAGGGGATCACCGGGGAGCTGTTTTTT
NA TRBJ2-5 TRBV28 many CASLSEGETQYF TGTGCCAGCCTGTCCGAGGGCGAGACCCAGTACTTC
NA TRBJ1-1 TRBV28 NA CASSPPSRGRTEAFF TGTGCCAGCAGTCCACCCTCTCGGGGTAGGACTGAAGCTTTCTTT
TRBD2 TRBJ2-2 TRBV6-6 few CASSYPPGRERAGELFF TGTGCCAGCAGTTACCCGCCGGGGAGGGAAAGGGCCGGGGAGCTGTTTTTT
NA TRBJ2-7 TRBV6-2/TRBV6-3 few CASIPMGRALREQYF TGTGCCAGCATCCCCATGGGCAGAGCTCTACGAGAGCAGTACTTC
NA TRBJ2-3 TRBV9 NA CASNHPSETGWISTDTQYF TGTGCCAGCAACCACCCGTCGGAGACCGGATGGATTAGCACAGATACGCAGTATTTT
NA TRBJ2-1 TRBV6-5 NA CASGLSSYNEQFF TGTGCCAGCGGCCTCAGCTCCTACAATGAGCAGTTCTTC
TRBD2 TRBJ2-1 TRBV27 NA CASSLVLTSGLNEQFF TGTGCCAGCAGTTTGGTTTTGACTAGCGGGCTGAATGAGCAGTTCTTC
NA TRBJ1-2 TRBV6-5 NA CASSYSGSGGYGYTF TGTGCCAGCAGTTACTCGGGGTCAGGCGGCTATGGCTACACCTTC
NA TRBJ2-4 TRBV4-3 NA CASSQEISTGEGGNIQYF TGCGCCAGCAGCCAAGAGATATCGACAGGCGAGGGGGGAAACATTCAGTACTTC
NA TRBJ2-7 TRBV9 NA CASSVGPSYEQYF TGTGCCAGCAGCGTAGGTCCCTCCTACGAGCAGTACTTC
TRBD2 TRBJ2-1 TRBV12-3/TRBV12-4 NA CASSPGTSGLDEQFF TGTGCCAGCAGTCCCGGGACTAGCGGGCTCGATGAGCAGTTCTTC
NA TRBJ1-1 TRBV20-1 NA CSASLQGGTEAFF TGCAGTGCTAGTCTCCAGGGCGGGACTGAAGCTTTCTTT
TRBD1 TRBJ2-1 TRBV29-1 NA CSAIGTGGDYNEQFF TGCAGCGCTATAGGGACAGGGGGTGACTACAATGAGCAGTTCTTC
TRBD1 TRBJ2-7 TRBV20-1 NA CSAGAPTGVDYEQYF TGCAGTGCTGGTGCTCCGACAGGGGTGGACTACGAGCAGTACTTC
NA TRBJ1-1 TRBV5-4 NA CASSLAGRRTEAFF TGTGCCAGCAGCTTGGCAGGGCGAAGGACTGAAGCTTTCTTT